Listed below are T cell receptor beta chains from one sample, sequenced in a study of shared clonotypes between healthy human individuals. Method: immunoSEQ multiplex PCR; TCRdb's copy keeps in-frame clones and lacks some. The repertoire has about 2.1 million clones, around 93% of them found once; the top ten carry 1.5% to 2%. The sequencing sample was made of naive CD8+ T cells from PBMCs. The receptors here all came from a man between 18 and 29 years old in good health. Some clones in this sample may be carry-over from other donors' samples. Both conserved end residues are part of each CDR3. The order of the fields is D gene, V gene, clone size, J gene, CDR3 protein, CDR3 DNA. D genes are given only for firm matches. Clone size is shown for a subset of rows, as once, few, many or a class of expanded clone.

D gene: .
V gene: TRBV7-8
clone size: .
J gene: TRBJ2-7
CDR3 protein: CASSQGAATYEQYF
CDR3 DNA: TGTGCCAGCAGCCAAGGGGCGGCGACCTACGAGCAGTACTTC

D gene: TRBD1
V gene: TRBV5-1
clone size: .
J gene: TRBJ2-7
CDR3 protein: CASKGTGEYEQYF
CDR3 DNA: TGCGCCAGCAAAGGGACAGGGGAATACGAGCAGTACTTC

D gene: TRBD2
V gene: TRBV19
clone size: .
J gene: TRBJ2-1
CDR3 protein: CASSSGTSGRPSFYNEQFF
CDR3 DNA: TGTGCCAGTAGCTCCGGGACTAGCGGGAGACCGAGCTTTTACAATGAGCAGTTCTTC

D gene: .
V gene: TRBV7-9
clone size: .
J gene: TRBJ2-6
CDR3 protein: CASSGDSGANVLTF
CDR3 DNA: TGTGCCAGCAGCGGGGACTCTGGGGCCAACGTCCTGACTTTC

D gene: TRBD1
V gene: TRBV27
clone size: .
J gene: TRBJ2-7
CDR3 protein: CASRTGDRSYEQYF
CDR3 DNA: TGTGCCAGCAGGACAGGGGACCGCTCCTACGAGCAGTACTTC

D gene: TRBD2
V gene: TRBV29-1
clone size: .
J gene: TRBJ2-1
CDR3 protein: CSVEEPLAGGPTHPYNEQFF
CDR3 DNA: TGCAGCGTTGAAGAACCCCTAGCGGGAGGGCCTACCCACCCCTACAATGAGCAGTTCTTC

D gene: .
V gene: TRBV7-9
clone size: .
J gene: TRBJ1-1
CDR3 protein: CASSWRKGGTEAFF
CDR3 DNA: TGTGCCAGCAGCTGGAGAAAGGGCGGCACTGAAGCTTTCTTT

D gene: .
V gene: TRBV21-1
clone size: .
J gene: TRBJ2-2
CDR3 protein: CASSKTGTDDTGELFF
CDR3 DNA: TGTGCCAGCAGCAAAACTGGGACGGACGACACCGGGGAGCTGTTTTTT

D gene: .
V gene: TRBV6-1
clone size: .
J gene: TRBJ1-2
CDR3 protein: CASSDGIIYGYTF
CDR3 DNA: TGTGCCAGCAGTGACGGGATCATCTATGGCTACACCTTC

D gene: TRBD2
V gene: TRBV4-3
clone size: .
J gene: TRBJ2-2
CDR3 protein: CASSQGGLAGDTGELFF
CDR3 DNA: TGCGCCAGCAGCCAAGGGGGACTAGCGGGAGACACCGGGGAGCTGTTTTTT

D gene: TRBD2
V gene: TRBV7-2
clone size: .
J gene: TRBJ2-3
CDR3 protein: CASSLRVGRAFDTQYF
CDR3 DNA: TGTGCCAGCAGCCTTAGGGTCGGGAGGGCCTTCGATACGCAGTATTTT

D gene: .
V gene: TRBV5-1
clone size: once
J gene: TRBJ1-1
CDR3 protein: CASSLEAQNTEAFF
CDR3 DNA: TGCGCCAGCAGCTTGGAGGCTCAGAACACTGAAGCTTTCTTT

D gene: TRBD2
V gene: TRBV9
clone size: .
J gene: TRBJ2-5
CDR3 protein: CASSPIWSSGKVFGETQYF
CDR3 DNA: TGTGCCAGCAGCCCCATTTGGTCCAGCGGGAAGGTTTTCGGAGAGACCCAGTACTTC

D gene: TRBD1
V gene: TRBV6-1
clone size: .
J gene: TRBJ1-5
CDR3 protein: CASSEDPGGAKSNQPQHF
CDR3 DNA: TGTGCCAGCAGTGAAGATCCAGGGGGCGCGAAGAGCAATCAGCCCCAGCATTTT

D gene: .
V gene: TRBV27
clone size: .
J gene: TRBJ2-2
CDR3 protein: CASSSSNTGELFF
CDR3 DNA: TGTGCCAGCAGTTCCTCGAACACCGGGGAGCTGTTTTTT

D gene: .
V gene: TRBV28
clone size: .
J gene: TRBJ2-7
CDR3 protein: CASSLTGTGGEQYF
CDR3 DNA: TGTGCCAGCAGTTTAACCGGGACGGGCGGCGAGCAGTACTTC

D gene: TRBD2
V gene: TRBV9
clone size: .
J gene: TRBJ2-1
CDR3 protein: CASSADAGTSFAEQFF
CDR3 DNA: TGTGCCAGCAGCGCCGACGCCGGGACTAGCTTTGCTGAGCAGTTCTTC

D gene: .
V gene: TRBV9
clone size: .
J gene: TRBJ2-7
CDR3 protein: CASSVDQGTVYEQYF
CDR3 DNA: TGTGCCAGCAGCGTAGATCAGGGCACAGTCTACGAGCAGTACTTC

D gene: TRBD1
V gene: TRBV12-5
clone size: few
J gene: TRBJ2-2
CDR3 protein: CASGLAYRGITGELFF
CDR3 DNA: TGTGCTAGTGGTTTGGCCTACAGGGGAATCACCGGGGAGCTGTTTTTT

D gene: TRBD2
V gene: TRBV7-6
clone size: .
J gene: TRBJ2-3
CDR3 protein: CASSIGLAGSTDTQYF
CDR3 DNA: TGTGCCAGCAGCATTGGACTAGCGGGGAGCACAGATACGCAGTATTTT

D gene: .
V gene: TRBV7-6
clone size: once
J gene: TRBJ2-5
CDR3 protein: CASSLPDQETQYF
CDR3 DNA: TGTGCCAGCAGCTTACCAGACCAAGAGACCCAGTACTTC

D gene: TRBD1
V gene: TRBV10-3
clone size: once
J gene: TRBJ2-1
CDR3 protein: CAIRSGTGAYNEQFF
CDR3 DNA: TGTGCCATCAGATCCGGGACAGGGGCCTACAATGAGCAGTTCTTC

D gene: TRBD1
V gene: TRBV7-9
clone size: .
J gene: TRBJ1-1
CDR3 protein: CASSRRDRGPNTEAFF
CDR3 DNA: TGTGCCAGCAGCAGGAGGGACAGGGGACCGAACACTGAAGCTTTCTTT

D gene: .
V gene: TRBV28
clone size: .
J gene: TRBJ2-7
CDR3 protein: CASSLGDSYEQYF
CDR3 DNA: TGTGCCAGCAGTTTAGGGGATTCCTACGAGCAGTACTTC

D gene: TRBD2
V gene: TRBV6-4
clone size: .
J gene: TRBJ2-1
CDR3 protein: CASALSGDPKNEQFF
CDR3 DNA: TGTGCCAGCGCGCTTAGCGGGGACCCTAAGAATGAGCAGTTCTTC

D gene: .
V gene: TRBV7-9
clone size: .
J gene: TRBJ2-2
CDR3 protein: CASRLPSRAGQNTGELFF
CDR3 DNA: TGTGCCAGCAGGCTCCCGAGTCGGGCGGGTCAAAACACCGGGGAGCTGTTTTTT

D gene: TRBD2
V gene: TRBV14
clone size: .
J gene: TRBJ2-5
CDR3 protein: CASSPRGVETQYF
CDR3 DNA: TGTGCCAGCAGCCCCCGGGGGGTGGAGACCCAGTACTTC

D gene: TRBD1
V gene: TRBV20-1
clone size: .
J gene: TRBJ1-1
CDR3 protein: CSARTGGAFF
CDR3 DNA: TGCAGTGCCCGGACAGGGGGAGCTTTCTTT

D gene: TRBD2
V gene: TRBV6-1
clone size: .
J gene: TRBJ2-3
CDR3 protein: CASSESVGLAGVRADGTDTQYF
CDR3 DNA: TGTGCCAGCAGTGAATCCGTGGGACTAGCGGGAGTCCGAGCGGATGGCACAGATACGCAGTATTTT

D gene: TRBD1
V gene: TRBV9
clone size: .
J gene: TRBJ1-2
CDR3 protein: CASSVEGRDRADGYTF
CDR3 DNA: TGTGCCAGCAGCGTAGAGGGGCGGGACAGGGCGGATGGCTACACCTTC

D gene: .
V gene: TRBV7-2
clone size: .
J gene: TRBJ2-7
CDR3 protein: CASSPGRAYEQYF
CDR3 DNA: TGTGCCAGCAGCCCGGGAAGGGCCTACGAGCAGTACTTC

D gene: .
V gene: TRBV27
clone size: .
J gene: TRBJ2-1
CDR3 protein: CASSLSRMGGRGLFF
CDR3 DNA: TGTGCCAGCAGTTTATCGAGGATGGGGGGGAGGGGGTTGTTCTTC

D gene: TRBD2
V gene: TRBV6-6
clone size: once
J gene: TRBJ2-7
CDR3 protein: CASTFSGSRKLGQYF
CDR3 DNA: TGTGCCAGCACCTTTAGCGGGAGCCGGAAACTGGGGCAGTACTTC

D gene: .
V gene: TRBV5-1
clone size: .
J gene: TRBJ2-1
CDR3 protein: CASSWVTVQGPNEQFF
CDR3 DNA: TGCGCCAGCAGCTGGGTTACGGTCCAAGGACCCAATGAGCAGTTCTTC

D gene: .
V gene: TRBV19
clone size: .
J gene: TRBJ2-3
CDR3 protein: CASSSGSTDTQYF
CDR3 DNA: TGTGCCAGTAGTAGCGGCAGCACAGATACGCAGTATTTT

D gene: .
V gene: TRBV27
clone size: .
J gene: TRBJ2-1
CDR3 protein: CASSSHRDAYNEQFF
CDR3 DNA: TGTGCCAGCAGTTCCCACCGGGACGCTTACAATGAGCAGTTCTTC

D gene: TRBD1
V gene: TRBV19
clone size: .
J gene: TRBJ2-7
CDR3 protein: CASSILGDRGYEQYF
CDR3 DNA: TGTGCCAGTAGTATATTGGGGGACAGGGGTTACGAGCAGTACTTC

D gene: TRBD2
V gene: TRBV27
clone size: .
J gene: TRBJ2-3
CDR3 protein: CASTLAGGLGTQYF
CDR3 DNA: TGTGCCAGCACCTTAGCGGGAGGGCTAGGTACGCAGTATTTT

D gene: .
V gene: TRBV4-1
clone size: .
J gene: TRBJ2-3
CDR3 protein: CASSLRDGGTDTQYF
CDR3 DNA: TGCGCCAGCAGCCTAAGAGATGGCGGGACAGATACGCAGTATTTT

D gene: .
V gene: TRBV28
clone size: .
J gene: TRBJ1-2
CDR3 protein: CASSFFPGPYTF
CDR3 DNA: TGTGCCAGCAGTTTTTTCCCAGGTCCCTACACCTTC

D gene: .
V gene: TRBV6-5
clone size: .
J gene: TRBJ1-5
CDR3 protein: CASSYSAGEGNQPQHF
CDR3 DNA: TGTGCCAGCAGTTACTCGGCAGGGGAAGGAAATCAGCCCCAGCATTTT

D gene: TRBD1
V gene: TRBV29-1
clone size: .
J gene: TRBJ2-7
CDR3 protein: CSALGTGPYEQYF
CDR3 DNA: TGCAGCGCCCTCGGGACAGGACCCTACGAGCAGTACTTC

D gene: TRBD1
V gene: TRBV9
clone size: .
J gene: TRBJ2-1
CDR3 protein: CASSVARGQGVLGQFF
CDR3 DNA: TGTGCCAGCAGCGTAGCTCGGGGACAGGGGGTCTTGGGGCAGTTCTTC

D gene: TRBD1
V gene: TRBV18
clone size: .
J gene: TRBJ1-1
CDR3 protein: CASSPLDRGPLNTEAFF
CDR3 DNA: TGTGCCAGCTCACCATTAGACAGGGGGCCCTTGAACACTGAAGCTTTCTTT

D gene: TRBD1
V gene: TRBV27
clone size: .
J gene: TRBJ1-1
CDR3 protein: CASSPRQGSIDTEAFF
CDR3 DNA: TGTGCCAGCAGTCCCCGACAGGGAAGCATAGACACTGAAGCTTTCTTT

D gene: .
V gene: TRBV11-2
clone size: .
J gene: TRBJ2-1
CDR3 protein: CASSFSTGEQFF
CDR3 DNA: TGTGCCAGCAGCTTTTCGACCGGTGAGCAGTTCTTC

D gene: .
V gene: TRBV28
clone size: .
J gene: TRBJ2-1
CDR3 protein: CASSPYTGTNNEQFF
CDR3 DNA: TGTGCCAGCAGTCCGTACACCGGGACAAACAATGAGCAGTTCTTC

D gene: .
V gene: TRBV9
clone size: .
J gene: TRBJ2-1
CDR3 protein: CASSVARRTDEQFF
CDR3 DNA: TGTGCCAGCAGCGTAGCACGGCGGACGGATGAGCAGTTCTTC

D gene: .
V gene: TRBV28
clone size: once
J gene: TRBJ1-2
CDR3 protein: CASSLQGMNYGYTF
CDR3 DNA: TGTGCCAGCAGTTTACAGGGAATGAACTATGGCTACACCTTC

D gene: .
V gene: TRBV27
clone size: .
J gene: TRBJ2-7
CDR3 protein: CASSWRGNSYEQYF
CDR3 DNA: TGTGCCAGCAGTTGGAGGGGCAACTCCTACGAGCAGTACTTC

D gene: TRBD1
V gene: TRBV13
clone size: .
J gene: TRBJ1-4
CDR3 protein: CASSHSNLSGEITGQGEKLFF
CDR3 DNA: TGTGCCAGCAGCCACTCAAACCTATCGGGCGAGATTACGGGACAGGGTGAAAAACTGTTTTTT

D gene: TRBD1
V gene: TRBV11-2
clone size: .
J gene: TRBJ1-5
CDR3 protein: CASSLGDRAVEHF
CDR3 DNA: TGTGCCAGCAGCTTAGGAGACAGGGCGGTGGAGCATTTT

D gene: .
V gene: TRBV19
clone size: .
J gene: TRBJ2-7
CDR3 protein: CASSIGGETYEQYF
CDR3 DNA: TGTGCCAGTAGTATAGGAGGGGAAACCTACGAGCAGTACTTC

D gene: TRBD2
V gene: TRBV4-1
clone size: .
J gene: TRBJ2-1
CDR3 protein: CASSTLANSYNEQFF
CDR3 DNA: TGCGCCAGCAGCACACTAGCGAACTCCTACAATGAGCAGTTCTTC

D gene: .
V gene: TRBV7-9
clone size: .
J gene: TRBJ1-1
CDR3 protein: CASSPGGVTEAFF
CDR3 DNA: TGTGCCAGCAGTCCCGGGGGGGTGACTGAAGCTTTCTTT

D gene: TRBD1
V gene: TRBV30
clone size: .
J gene: TRBJ1-2
CDR3 protein: CARFDRGTALTFNYGYTF
CDR3 DNA: TGTGCCCGTTTCGACCGCGGGACAGCGCTTACCTTTAACTATGGCTACACCTTC